This TCR beta chain came from a study of blood T cell repertoires in COVID-19 (dated by TCRdb to the early 2020s). Study-level background: Collaborator samples came from the United States, Italy and Spain and covered acute and convalescent phases of COVID-19. A freely available public database, intended as a resource for researchers studying the immune response to SARS-CoV-2, is where the repertoires were released. The material from the prospective study consisted of cDNA or gDNA derived from T cells, B-cell-depleted T cells, or PBMCs. The dataset comprised deeply sampled blood TCRbeta repertoires from subjects exposed to, actively infected with, or recovered from COVID-19. Where HLA class I and class II types were available, the types were taken from metadata supplied by the sample provider, not from assay-based typing. The samples were drawn from two sources: the first 160 participants of the ongoing ImmuneRACE study, and over 1,000 subjects contributed by 6 global collaborators. Nearly every sample came with metadata listing a de-identified subject ID, COVID-19 status, age in years and sex. General findings and caveats noted by the study authors: The quantity of clinical and demographic metadata differed by source and by participant and was supplied without curation.

TCRbeta CDR3 regions were amplified from genomic DNA using the immunoSEQ Assay, a bias-controlled multiplex PCR. In the original analysis: Within the assay, amplification of reference gene primers was used to estimate how many nucleated cells each sample contained. Sequence reads were collapsed and filtered to measure the absolute abundance of every unique TCRbeta CDR3 rearrangement. For each sample, productive Simpson clonality was calculated as the square root of Simpson's diversity index over productive rearrangements. TCRdb re-hosts the immuneACCESS table, in-frame sequences only. Its copies lack some clones; in the studies checked, an unresolved V gene accounts for under half of them, and the cause for the rest is not known. Clone size and V and J calls were adopted from that table, with D and trimming inferred from the DNA. The sample yields about 210,000 clones; 82% were counted once. The ten top clones hold about 5.6% of the sample.

In Seattle, one collaborating source enrolled patients while the infection was active and tracked those patients longitudinally over the course of disease. The collaborating institutions used their own protocols to collect whole blood in K2EDTA tubes. For TCRbeta analysis, collaborators shipped samples as frozen whole blood, isolated PBMCs, or DNA extracted from either of those sample types. Concerning this clone itself: This clone's antigen is unknown. One base away there is no much larger clone; base qualities are not given. The sample holds other DNA sequences that translate to the same CDR3.

V loses 0 bases, J loses 0 bases, and the germline ends lie 7 bases apart. Sequences SGHRS (CDR1) and YFSETQ (CDR2) are obtained from the germline V gene. The CDR3 numbers 15 residues from cysteine through phenylalanine. Only the CDR3 region is kept as DNA, spanning 45 bases read in frame from base 1. The origin of this receptor is a woman aged 70 to 79 with COVID-19, enrolled during active disease. Here the chain combines TRBV5-1 and TRBJ1-3, with no confidently assigned D gene. The sequenced sample consisted of peripheral blood. In nucleotide form, the sequence is TGCGCCAGCAGCTTGGCGGGGAGCTCTGGAAACACCATATATTTT. Protein translation: CASSLAGSSGNTIYF.